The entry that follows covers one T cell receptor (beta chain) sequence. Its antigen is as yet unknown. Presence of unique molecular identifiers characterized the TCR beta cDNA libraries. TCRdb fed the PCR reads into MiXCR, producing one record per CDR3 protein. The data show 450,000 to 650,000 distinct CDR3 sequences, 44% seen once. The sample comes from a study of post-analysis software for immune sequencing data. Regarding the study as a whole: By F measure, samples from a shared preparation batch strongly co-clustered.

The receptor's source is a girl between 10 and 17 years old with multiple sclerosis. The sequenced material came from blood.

Here the CDR3 reads CASSADRQETQYF. The CDR3 DNA follows: TGTGCCAGCAGCGCTGACCGCCAAGAGACCCAGTACTTC. V and J are TRBV11-3 and TRBJ2-5; no definite D call. Germline V gene sequence: CDR1 SGHNT, CDR2 YENEEA. The V gene lost 5 bases and the J gene lost 1 base, with 8 bases spanning the gap. The CDR3 extends over 13 amino acids.